This TCR beta chain was profiled in a study of T cells in narcolepsy. The V gene's germline CDR1 is SGHTA and CDR2 FQGNSA. V lost 1 base, J lost 9 bases, and 4 bases lay in between. This CDR3 has 11 amino acids. This table comes from immunoSEQ multiplex PCR, and its TCRdb copy is limited to in-frame clones, with some not included. The repertoire holds almost 25,000 clones, with 55% to 65% as singletons. This sequence originates from a human donor in good health. The chain carries TRBV7-2 and TRBJ2-1; the D is unclear. The sequenced sample consisted of memory (CD45RA-) CD4+ T cells from blood. The CDR3 sequence is CASSLGGEQFF. The CDR3 coding sequence is TGTGCCAGCAGCTTAGGGGGTGAGCAGTTCTTC.